This T cell receptor (beta chain) was identified in a study of T cell responses to AZD1222 COVID-19 vaccine. Data came from immunoSEQ multiplex PCR; TCRdb stores just in-frame clones and leaves some out. The sample shows approximately 84,000 clones, roughly 90% of them seen only once. CDR1 is SNHLY and CDR2 is FYNNEI in the germline V gene. This CDR3 contains 15 residues. V gave up 6 bases and J gave up 6 bases, with 20 bases separating them. Concerning this clone: Its target is unknown.

Study-level findings and limits: Only 5 or 6 AZD1222 recipients were seropositive at baseline. Across spike, vaccine-associated CD4 TCRs were found, dominant at 160-218 and 743-854.

V usage is TRBV2 and J usage is TRBJ1-2, with a tentative D call TRBD1 (6 bases). The clonotype originates from an adult in good health. The starting material was peripheral blood, obtained on day 0 of AZD1222 vaccination. This CDR3 is CASSTSGGRRDGYTF. The CDR3 DNA is TGTGCCAGCAGCACTTCCGGGGGGCGGAGAGATGGCTACACCTTC.